The rows below give T cell receptor beta chains drawn from one sample of a study of preoperative IRX-2 immunotherapy in early breast cancer. Produced via immunoSEQ multiplex PCR; TCRdb's table is partial and in-frame only. The repertoire consists of roughly 30,000 clones, with roughly four fifths occurring once and the leading ten covering nearly 2.5%. The sample consisted of lymph node tissue, taken from a patient treated with IRX-2 immunotherapy. These receptors were collected from a human donor with breast cancer. The CDR3 runs from the conserved cysteine through the conserved F or W.

v_call	j_call	cdr3_length	cdr3_aa
TRBV28	TRBJ1-3	14	CASSNRRPGNTIYF
TRBV18	TRBJ2-7	14	CASSSGTSLYEQYF
TRBV27	TRBJ1-2	14	CASRDVTAFGGYTF
TRBV28	TRBJ1-2	15	CASGDGGLANYGYTF
TRBV28	TRBJ1-6	15	CASSLRDRHNSPLHF
TRBV19	TRBJ2-1	16	CASSFTGAGVYNEQFF
TRBV5-1	TRBJ2-7	16	CASSTVAGTGGSQQYF
TRBV6-8	TRBJ2-7	13	CASSYSRGYEQYF
TRBV19	TRBJ1-1	13	CASNTGERAEAFF
TRBV7-5	TRBJ2-2	17	CASSAPGKQSNTGELFF
TRBV30	TRBJ1-5	14	CAWSVGTQYEPQHF
TRBV19	TRBJ1-2	14	CASSMTAASGGYTF